The present TCR beta chain was sequenced within a study of tumor T cells in aggressive B-cell lymphoma. The CDR3 totals 15 residues. From germline, CDR1 is MGHRA and CDR2 YSYEKL. V dropped 0 bases and J dropped 6; count of bases not matched to a gene: 4. In its sample, this clone was seen once. Sequencing used immunoSEQ multiplex PCR; TCRdb keeps in-frame clones, though not all of them. Among 2,500 to 3,500 clones listed, roughly 86% were seen once. The rearrangement joins TRBV4-1 to TRBJ1-4; TRBD1 matches 7 bases. Sequencing was carried out using tumor tissue. The clonotype comes from an adult with diffuse large B cell lymphoma. The CDR3, as DNA: TGCGCCAGCAGCCAAGATCAGGGGGTGGATGAAAAACTGTTTTTT. It specifies CASSQDQGVDEKLFF.